What follows are 9 T cell receptor beta chains derived from one specimen sequenced in a study of beta chain features in type 1 diabetes. Sequencing targeted expressed TCRB transcripts, as all isolated RNA had been reverse transcribed. Sequenced by immunoSEQ multiplex PCR; TCRdb stores in-frame clones only, minus some. The sample carries under 200,000 clones, around 8.6% recorded once. Antigen specificity for these receptors is unknown. Study-level results: Researchers report that Type 1 diabetes patients had moderately but significantly shorter TCRB CDR3s across all four CD4+ subsets.

The sequenced sample was central memory CD4+ T cells from blood. Every receptor here comes from a woman aged 18-29 years with type 1 diabetes.

This chain connects TRBV5-1 to TRBJ1-1, with D hard to call. The CDR3 spans 13 residues. V was cut by 2 bases and J by 1 base, with 6 bases left in between. The germline CDR1 and CDR2 sequences are SGHRS and YFSETQ. The DNA of the CDR3 is TGCGCCAGCAGCTTCGAGGGGAACACTGAAGCTTTCTTT. Translated, it gives CASSFEGNTEAFF.

The gene calls are TRBV18 and TRBJ1-1; D is ambiguous. V was cut by 6 bases and J by 1 base, with 9 bases left in between. In germline, CDR1 is KGHSH, CDR2 LQKENI. The CDR3 is made up of 13 amino acids. CDR3 loop: CASSRQANTEAFF. In DNA, the CDR3 is TGTGCCAGCTCTCGGCAGGCGAACACTGAAGCTTTCTTT.

This clone showed up just a few times. This chain links TRBV7-8 with TRBJ1-4, with TRBD1 identical over 7 bases. In germline, CDR1 is SGHVS, CDR2 FQNEAQ. CDR3 length equals 15 residues. The trim removed 2 bases at V and 4 bases at J, leaving 4 bases unmatched. The CDR3 sequence: CASSLTTGINEKLFF. CDR3 nucleotide sequence: TGTGCCAGCAGCTTAACGACAGGGATTAATGAAAAACTGTTTTTT.

This chain links TRBV6-1 with TRBJ2-7; 8 bases align to TRBD1. The germline CDR1 and CDR2 sequences are MNHNS and SASEGT. Trimming took 8 bases from V and 0 from J; bases not matched to a gene: 6. This CDR3 has 14 amino acids. CDR3 residues: CASSTGGGSYEQYF. The CDR3 nucleotides read TGTGCCAGCTCAACAGGGGGTGGCTCCTACGAGCAGTACTTC.

This rearrangement joins TRBV7-2 to TRBJ2-5; 7 bases align to TRBD2. Looked up from germline, CDR1 is SGHTA and CDR2 is FQGNSA. This CDR3 comprises 15 residues. The ends lost 5 bases at V and 5 bases at J; junction bases unmatched: 11. The CDR3 DNA reads as TGTGCCAGCAGCCTCCGACTAGCCATTAGGGAGACCCAGTACTTC. Residues: CASSLRLAIRETQYF.

The CDR3 loop is CASTGGVDNEQFF. CDR3 coding DNA: TGTGCCAGCACCGGGGGGGTTGACAATGAGCAGTTCTTC. The chain recombines TRBV2 with TRBJ2-1; 8 positions match TRBD2. CDR3 size: 13 residues. CDR1 is SNHLY, CDR2 FYNNEI, per germline. Germline trimming cut 7 bases from V and 5 bases from J; bases unmatched to any gene: 4.

This clone came up a few times. The V gene is TRBV11-2, the J gene TRBJ2-5; possibly TRBD2 for D (5 bases). The CDR3 is 14 residues long. The V end lost 8 bases, the J end lost 5 bases, and 18 bases lay between the germline ends. The germline V gene encodes CDR1 SGHAT and CDR2 FQNNGV. The CDR3 region has the DNA TGTGCCAGCGAGCTTATGAAGGGAGTGGAGACCCAGTACTTC. Translated, it gives CASELMKGVETQYF.

This clone was recorded a few times. The V call is TRBV7-2, the J call TRBJ2-5, with TRBD1 identical over 7 bases. V lost 4 bases and J lost 4; bases outside the gene matches: 9. The CDR3 consists of 15 residues. Germline V gene lookup returns CDR1 SGHTA and CDR2 FQGNSA. CDR3 in DNA: TGTGCCAGCAGCTCCCCCTCGGGACAGAGAGAGACCCAGTACTTC. Residues: CASSSPSGQRETQYF.

This clone occurred a few times. The chain recombines TRBV2 with TRBJ2-7; D gene unclear. This CDR3 has 13 amino acids. Germline V gene sequence: CDR1 SNHLY, CDR2 FYNNEI. Between the trimmed V and J ends, which lost 2 bases and 2 bases, there was a span of 7 bases. The chain's CDR3 is CASSETVTYEQYF. CDR3 nucleotides: TGTGCCAGCAGTGAAACAGTTACCTACGAGCAGTACTTC.